One sample yielded the 7 T cell receptor beta chains listed below, sequenced in a study of Graves' ophthalmopathy and Graves' hyperthyroidism. The sequenced template was RNA, covering the TCR beta CDR3 region. Second-round multiplex PCR followed a first-round RT-PCR using HTBI primers. TCRdb fed the multiplex PCR reads into MiXCR, producing one record per CDR3 protein. The profile shows over a million distinct CDR3 sequences, about two fifths of them singletons. Sequenced sample: peripheral blood or thyroid tissue (not recorded which). These receptors originate from an adult man with Graves' hyperthyroidism.

Here the CDR3 DNA reads TGTGCCATCAGTGAGCGAGTTCAGACCCAGTACTTC. Protein product: CAISERVQTQYF. This rearrangement joins TRBV10-3 to TRBJ2-5; D gene uncertain. The CDR3 is made up of 12 amino acids. Germline V gives CDR1 ENHRY, CDR2 SYGVKD. V lost 2 bases, J lost 6 bases, and 7 bases lay in between.

As for this clonotype: Since a much larger clone is just one base distant, this may be a read error. V is TRBV10-3 and J is TRBJ2-7; no clear D. Looked up from germline, CDR1 is ENHRY and CDR2 is SYGVKD. The CDR3 covers 13 residues. Between the trimmed V and J ends, which lost 5 bases and 6 bases, there was a span of 14 bases. The chain's CDR3 is CAISYSTGSEQYF. In nucleotides, the CDR3 is TGTGCCATCAGTTACTCGACTGGGTCCGAGCAGTACTTC.

The chain carries TRBV10-3 and TRBJ1-1; TRBD1 matches 11 bases. The CDR3 extends over 18 amino acids. V was clipped by 0 bases and J by 1 base; unmatched bases: 7. CDR1 is ENHRY, CDR2 SYGVKD, per germline. The CDR3 protein is CAISESSGTGGRNTEAFF. DNA of the CDR3: TGTGCCATCAGTGAGTCTTCCGGGACAGGGGGTAGGAACACTGAAGCTTTCTTT.

This clonotype showed up just a few times. The chain carries TRBV19 and TRBJ2-7; the D call may be TRBD1 or TRBD2 (5 bases each). The germline gives CDR1 LNHDA, CDR2 SQIVND (reference sequence). With 3 bases removed from V and 0 bases from J, the gap between germline ends came to 15 bases. The CDR3 loop spans 16 amino acids. CDR3 protein: CASSMRPGQNSYEQYF. CDR3 bases: TGTGCCAGTAGTATGAGGCCGGGGCAGAACTCCTACGAGCAGTACTTC.

This clonotype was found many times. The chain joins TRBV12-3 or TRBV12-4 to TRBJ1-2; D not certain. CDR3 size: 14 residues. V shed 7 bases and J shed 8 bases, with 20 bases lying between them. The CDR3: CASTSTRRVGGYTF. The CDR3 DNA reads TGTGCCAGCACTTCCACCCGACGGGTCGGAGGCTACACCTTC.

This clonotype came up many times. The rearrangement links TRBV5-4 to TRBJ2-7, with TRBD2 matching 15 bases. The germline V gene has CDR1 SGHNT and CDR2 YYREEE (reference sequence). The CDR3 extends over 16 amino acids. V shed 4 bases and J 6 bases; nucleotides not matched to a gene: 8. This CDR3 is CASSPGLAGGPGEQYF. The CDR3 DNA follows: TGTGCCAGCAGCCCTGGACTAGCGGGAGGGCCAGGCGAGCAGTACTTC. The complete variable domain, with remaining parts taken from reference TRBV5-4 and TRBJ2-7, reads ETGVTQSPTHLIKTRGQQVTLRCSSQSGHNTVSWYQQALGQGPQFIFQYYREEENGRGNFPPRFSGLQFPNYSSELNVNALELDDSALYLCASSPGLAGGPGEQYFGPGTRLTVT.

This clonotype was counted many times. This chain connects TRBV19 to TRBJ1-2, with D maybe TRBD1 (6 bases). The ends were cut back, 5 bases at V and 3 bases at J, with 13 bases in the middle. CDR1 LNHDA and CDR2 SQIVND come from the germline V gene (reference sequence). The CDR3 totals 14 residues. The CDR3 sequence is CASSGGSNYYGYTF. The DNA of the CDR3 is TGTGCCAGTAGTGGGGGCAGTAATTACTATGGCTACACCTTC. Full variable domain (rest looked up from reference TRBV19 and TRBJ1-2): DGGITQSPKYLFRKEGQNVTLSCEQNLNHDAMYWYRQDPGQGLRLIYYSQIVNDFQKGDIAEGYSVSREKKESFPLTVTSAQKNPTAFYLCASSGGSNYYGYTFGSGTRLTVV.